Below are 13 T cell receptor beta chains sequenced from a single sample in a study of shared clonotypes between healthy human individuals (TCRdb year 2020). The receptor library was made with the immunoSEQ multiplex PCR assay. Sourced from immuneACCESS, this table was stored by TCRdb with only in-frame sequences that have V and J called. A share of the clones is absent; for the studies checked, an unresolved V gene accounts for under half, and the remainder has no known explanation. Here the sample has about 2.4 million clones; about 92% occur a single time. In total, the top ten clones hold around 0.14% of the sample. Sequencing input: naive CD4+ T cells sorted from blood. The intended sense of this specimen's cell subset or site label: CD45RA+ positively selected. Every receptor here comes from a man younger than 35 in good health.

V usage is TRBV29-1 and J usage is TRBJ1-1; tentative D call: TRBD1 (5 bases). V shed 7 bases and J shed 0 bases, with 12 bases lying between them. Germline lookup yields CDR1 SQVTM and CDR2 ANQGSEA. The CDR3 contains 13 residues. This CDR3 reads CSAMDTLNTEAFF. The CDR3 nucleotides are TGCAGCGCCATGGACACCTTGAACACTGAAGCTTTCTTT.

The chain carries TRBV9 and TRBJ2-7, with 9 bases that match TRBD2. The V segment lost 3 bases and the J segment 1 base; nucleotides outside the gene matches: 5. In germline, CDR1 is SGDLS, CDR2 YYNGEE. The length of the CDR3 is 15 residues. The CDR3 here is CASSAGTSSSYEQYF. As DNA, the CDR3 is TGTGCCAGCAGCGCTGGGACTAGCAGTTCCTACGAGCAGTACTTC.

For this clone: The germline gene is not matched at one end of the junction; a read error may be the cause. The J gene is TRBJ2-1, the V gene TRBV30, with TRBD2 matching 9 bases. Germline V gene sequence: CDR1 GTSNPN, CDR2 SVGIG (reference sequence). This CDR3 is built from 14 residues. CDR3 sequence reads: CAWSGRTSYNEQFF. Written as DNA, the CDR3 is TGTGCGTGGAGCGGGAGGACCTCCTACAATGAGCAGTTCTTC. The whole variable domain, remainder taken from reference TRBV30 and TRBJ2-1, is SQTIHQWPATLVQPVGSPLSLECTVEGTSNPNLYWYRQAAGRGLQLLFYSVGIGQISSEVPQNLSASRPQDRQFILSSKKLLLSDSGFYLCAWSGRTSYNEQFFGPGTRLTVL.

The chain employs TRBV7-2 and TRBJ1-2, with 8 bases matching TRBD1. V shed 4 bases and J 6 bases; nucleotides not matched to a gene: 1. There are 12 residues in the CDR3. Germline CDR1 SGHTA, CDR2 FQGNSA. This CDR3 reads CASSYRGDGYTF. DNA for the CDR3: TGTGCCAGCAGCTACAGGGGGGATGGCTACACCTTC.

The chain couples TRBV5-4 to TRBJ2-2; 8 bases align to TRBD1. Germline CDR1 and CDR2: SGHNT and YYREEE (reference sequence). The CDR3 consists of 15 residues. The trim removed 3 bases at V and 0 bases at J, leaving 1 base unmatched. The CDR3 region is CASSSGGTNTGELFF. CDR3 nucleotide sequence: TGTGCCAGCAGCTCAGGGGGCACGAACACCGGGGAGCTGTTTTTT.

The rearrangement links TRBV14 to TRBJ2-7; 10 nucleotides match TRBD2. This CDR3 region has 15 residues. Trimming took 1 base from V and 4 from J; bases not matched to a gene: 4. The germline CDR1 and CDR2 sequences are SGHDN and FVKESK. The CDR3 bases are TGTGCCAGCAGCCAAGTACCTAGCGGGAGATACGAGCAGTACTTC. Protein sequence: CASSQVPSGRYEQYF.

V gene TRBV2 combines with J gene TRBJ2-3; 8 positions match TRBD2. Germline CDR1 is SNHLY and CDR2 is FYNNEI. Losses at the gene ends were 6 bases for V and 4 bases for J; bases not matched to a gene: 6. This CDR3 contains 14 residues. In DNA, the CDR3 is TGTGCCAGCAGGTTAGCGGGGAGCTCAGATACGCAGTATTTT. The encoded protein is CASRLAGSSDTQYF.

The genes are TRBV28 and TRBJ1-2; TRBD1 agrees at 7 bases. V lost 5 bases and J lost 3; bases outside the gene matches: 9. Looked up from germline, CDR1 is MDHEN and CDR2 is SYDVKM. The CDR3 runs 15 residues. In DNA form, the CDR3 reads TGTGCCAGCAGTCCCACAGGGGTAGAGCACTATGGCTACACCTTC. Its protein is CASSPTGVEHYGYTF.

The gene calls are TRBV30 and TRBJ2-5; possibly TRBD2 for D (6 bases). Looked up from germline, CDR1 is GTSNPN and CDR2 is SVGIG (reference sequence). CDR3 length: 13 amino acids. Trimming took off 0 bases at V and 7 bases at J, with 12 bases between the two ends. CDR3 amino acids: CAWSVRRGGTQYF. CDR3 nucleotides: TGTGCCTGGAGTGTACGGCGGGGCGGGACCCAGTACTTC.

V usage is TRBV7-9 and J usage is TRBJ2-3; 9 positions agree with TRBD2. The V and J ends lost 6 bases and 2 bases, in that order; junction bases with no gene match: 3. Germline V gives CDR1 SEHNR, CDR2 FQNEAQ (reference sequence). The CDR3 runs 14 residues. The CDR3 DNA follows: TGTGCCAGCAGTGCGGGAGGGTCCACAGATACGCAGTATTTT. Translating gives CASSAGGSTDTQYF.

The chain links TRBV6-6 to TRBJ1-1, with D perhaps TRBD1 (5 bases). Per the germline V gene, CDR1 is MNHNY and CDR2 is SVGAGI (reference sequence). Trimming left V 7 bases short and J 4 bases short, with 7 bases between. The CDR3 sequence is 11 residues long. The CDR3 here is CASTGPTEAFF. CDR3 sequence (DNA): TGTGCCAGCACGGGGCCCACTGAAGCTTTCTTT.

The J gene is TRBJ1-2, the V gene TRBV5-1, with TRBD1 matching over 8 bases. There are 15 residues in the CDR3. The ends lost 0 bases at V and 7 bases at J; junction bases unmatched: 8. Germline V gene data show CDR1 as SGHRS and CDR2 as YFSETQ. The CDR3 DNA reads as TGCGCCAGCAGCTTGGGCCACGGACAGGGCGGTGGCTACACCTTC. Translation gives CASSLGHGQGGGYTF.

V and J are TRBV6-1 and TRBJ1-5; D is unresolved. Trimming removed 7 bases from V and 7 bases from J, with 17 bases in between. This CDR3 has 14 residues. Germline V lookup: CDR1 MNHNS, CDR2 SASEGT. Here the CDR3 DNA reads TGTGCCAGCACCCCGGGCCCCCTCGGGCAGCCCCAGCATTTT. Protein product: CASTPGPLGQPQHF.